This TCR beta chain was captured by sequencing in a study of memory CD4+ T cells and cytomegalovirus serostatus. Sequencing was performed with immunoSEQ multiplex PCR; in TCRdb, only in-frame clones are kept and a portion is missing. Of around 50,000 clones listed, about three quarters are singletons. Single viable CD3+CD4+CD8-CD45RO+ cells were sorted as the memory CD4+ T cells. The receptor comes from an adult in good health and CMV-seronegative. Specimen: memory CD4+ T cells from blood.

The CDR3 DNA reads as TGTGCCAGCAGCTTAGACGGGTCACGTCAGCCCCAGCATTTT. Protein product: CASSLDGSRQPQHF. The chain carries TRBV7-9 and TRBJ1-5; D is undetermined. CDR1 is SEHNR, CDR2 FQNEAQ, per germline (reference sequence). Trimming stripped 1 base from V and 6 bases from J, with 10 bases between. This CDR3 contains 14 residues.